The 10 T cell receptor beta chains reported below all come from one sample, sequenced in a study of shared clonotypes between healthy human individuals (dated by TCRdb to between 2020 and 2021). CD8 naive samples were CD45RO-negative cells positively selected for CCR7, giving a CD45RA+CCR7+ population that excluded TemRA cells. The method behind the library was the immunoSEQ multiplex PCR assay. In its TCRdb copy, this immuneACCESS table keeps in-frame sequences only and misses some clones. Where compared with another copy, unresolved V genes explain less than half of these, and the others have no known cause. The sample table holds 2 million or so clones, of which about 95% were seen once. The top ten clonotypes cover around 1.1% of the sample. The sample comprised naive CD8+ T cells sorted from blood. In light of the paper, this sample's cell subset or site label describes: CD45RA+CCR7+. The source of these receptors is a man between 18 and 29 years old in good health.

The rearrangement joins TRBV19 to TRBJ2-7, with 11 bases matching TRBD1. CDR3 length: 15 amino acids. Germline V CDR1 and CDR2: LNHDA, SQIVND (reference sequence). The V and J ends lost 3 bases and 4 bases, in that order; junction bases with no gene match: 5. The CDR3 reads CASSISGQGAYEQYF. The CDR3 region has the DNA TGTGCCAGTAGTATCTCTGGACAGGGGGCGTACGAGCAGTACTTC. Combining the CDR3 with reference TRBV19 and TRBJ2-7 gives the whole variable domain DGGITQSPKYLFRKEGQNVTLSCEQNLNHDAMYWYRQDPGQGLRLIYYSQIVNDFQKGDIAEGYSVSREKKESFPLTVTSAQKNPTAFYLCASSISGQGAYEQYFGPGTRLTVT.

This clone is a singleton in its sample. This rearrangement joins TRBV5-4 to TRBJ2-7; the D is unclear. Deletions cut 7 bases from V and 0 bases from J, with 5 bases between. The CDR3 contains 11 residues. Germline V lookup: CDR1 SGHNT, CDR2 YYREEE (reference sequence). This CDR3 is CASGPSYEQYF. The CDR3 region has the DNA TGTGCCAGCGGTCCCTCCTACGAGCAGTACTTC.

The rearrangement uses TRBV6-1 and TRBJ2-7; a possible D gene is TRBD2 (6 bases). V lost 10 bases and J lost 5, with 21 bases in between. CDR3 length: 14 residues. Looked up from germline, CDR1 is MNHNS and CDR2 is SASEGT. The DNA for the CDR3 is TGTGCCACCAGCAGACTAGTCCTTGCGGACGAGCAGTACTTC. It specifies CATSRLVLADEQYF.

The chain links TRBV2 to TRBJ2-5; no definite D call. The CDR3 has 12 residues. The V end lost 8 bases, the J end lost 3 bases, and 10 bases lay between the germline ends. Germline V gene data show CDR1 as SNHLY and CDR2 as FYNNEI. CDR3: CASDGTKETQYF. CDR3 DNA sequence: TGTGCCAGCGACGGTACGAAAGAGACCCAGTACTTC.

The chain is built from TRBV5-4 and TRBJ2-7; 9 bases fit TRBD2. Trimming at V came to 2 bases and at J to 0 bases, leaving 6 bases not matched to a gene. CDR1 and CDR2 (germline): SGHNT, YYREEE (reference sequence). CDR3 length equals 16 residues. CDR3 region: CASSFGPGLASYEQYF. The CDR3 DNA follows: TGTGCCAGCAGCTTCGGACCGGGACTAGCCTCCTACGAGCAGTACTTC.

The V call is TRBV29-1, the J call TRBJ2-7, with a possible D match to TRBD2 (5 bases). Germline CDR1 reads SQVTM; CDR2 reads ANQGSEA. The CDR3 runs 13 residues. V was clipped by 5 bases and J by 3 bases, with 14 bases between them. As DNA, the CDR3 is TGCAGCGTTCTATATCCGGGGTACTACGAGCAGTACTTC. This codes for CSVLYPGYYEQYF.

Written as DNA, the CDR3 is TGTGCCAGCAGTGCCCAGGGACAGGGGTTCAATGAGCAGTTCTTC. Protein product: CASSAQGQGFNEQFF. The rearrangement uses TRBV27 and TRBJ2-1; TRBD1 aligns across 10 bases. The J segment lost 6 bases and the V segment lost 5 bases, leaving 7 bases of the junction unmatched. This CDR3 has 15 residues. Germline values: CDR1 MNHEY, CDR2 SMNVEV (reference sequence).

The V and J genes are TRBV28 and TRBJ1-4, with a tentative D call TRBD1 (6 bases). V shed 4 bases and J shed 0 bases, with 15 bases lying between them. CDR1 MDHEN and CDR2 SYDVKM come from the germline V gene. The CDR3 spans 17 residues. The CDR3 loop is CASSSYYPGATNEKLFF. Here the CDR3 DNA reads TGTGCCAGCAGTTCATATTACCCAGGGGCAACTAATGAAAAACTGTTTTTT. Full variable domain (missing parts from reference TRBV28 and TRBJ1-4): DVKVTQSSRYLVKRTGEKVFLECVQDMDHENMFWYRQDPGLGLRLIYFSYDVKMKEKGDIPEGYSVSREKKERFSLILESASTNQTSMYLCASSSYYPGATNEKLFFGSGTQLSVL.

J is TRBJ1-2 and V is TRBV28, with 7 positions matching TRBD1. V gave up 6 bases and J gave up 4 bases; unmatched junction bases: 14. Germline V gene sequence: CDR1 MDHEN, CDR2 SYDVKM. CDR3 size: 16 residues. The DNA for the CDR3 is TGTGCCAGCAGCGCAGTTGGAGGGGGCTTAAGCTATGGCTACACCTTC. It is translated as CASSAVGGGLSYGYTF.

The V and J genes are TRBV11-2 and TRBJ2-7; D is perhaps TRBD1 or TRBD2 (5 bases each). The CDR3 runs to 14 residues. Trimming took 3 bases from V and 3 from J, leaving 12 bases between them. From germline, CDR1 is SGHAT and CDR2 FQNNGV. The CDR3 spells CASSLGRSYYEQYF. DNA of the CDR3: TGTGCCAGCAGCTTGGGACGGTCATACTACGAGCAGTACTTC.